The 14 T cell receptor beta chains given below trace back to one sample, sequenced in a study of blood T cell repertoires in COVID-19 (TCRdb year 2020). The protocol used for the library was the immunoSEQ multiplex PCR assay. Drawn from immuneACCESS, this table holds only the in-frame rearrangements with V and J called that TCRdb kept. Clones are partly lost; checked studies trace under half to an unresolved V gene and leave the rest unexplained. Recorded for this sample are about 260,000 clones; about 90% of them occurred a single time. The ten most abundant clones make up around 0.8% of the sample. The material sequenced was PBMCs or T cells enriched from blood (not recorded which). These receptors came from a man between 45 and 60 years old who had been exposed to COVID-19.

As DNA, the CDR3 is TGCGCCAGCAGCAGCGACAGGGCCTCCTACGAGCAGTACTTC. Its protein is CASSSDRASYEQYF. The V gene is TRBV10-2, the J gene TRBJ2-7; 7 bases are a match to TRBD1. Germline V gives CDR1 WSHSY, CDR2 SAAADI. The junction had 5 bases not matched to a gene; V was cut back by 6 bases and J by 0 bases. CDR3 length: 14 residues.

This CDR3 is CASSRADHEPQHF. In nucleotides, the CDR3 is TGTGCCAGCAGCCGAGCGGACCACGAGCCCCAGCATTTT. The J gene is TRBJ1-5, the V gene TRBV3-1 (or the pseudogene TRBV3-2); no definite D call. The germline gives CDR1 LGHDT, CDR2 YNNKEL (reference sequence). The germline V and J ends were trimmed by 4 bases and 8 bases, with 12 bases remaining between them. This CDR3 contains 13 residues.

The chain combines TRBV11-2 with TRBJ2-7, with TRBD1 matching 8 bases. Germline trimming cut 1 base from V and 4 bases from J; bases unmatched to any gene: 3. Germline-derived CDR1 and CDR2 are SGHAT and FQNNGV. The CDR3 spans 14 residues. The CDR3 DNA sequence: TGTGCCAGCAGCTTAGTCAGGGGGCTGTACGAGCAGTACTTC. Translating it yields CASSLVRGLYEQYF.

This clone was recorded only once. The chain joins TRBV7-2 to TRBJ2-5; perhaps TRBD2 as D (5 bases). Trimming cost V 5 bases and J 5 bases, with 15 bases left between them. This CDR3 spans 14 amino acids. Germline V CDR1 and CDR2: SGHTA, FQGNSA. The CDR3 spells CASSPSGRVETQYF. In nucleotides, the CDR3 is TGTGCCAGCAGCCCGTCGGGAAGGGTGGAGACCCAGTACTTC.

The chain carries TRBV7-9 and TRBJ2-5; TRBD2 matches at 8 bases. Per the germline V gene, CDR1 is SEHNR and CDR2 is FQNEAQ (reference sequence). V shed 5 bases and J 5 bases; nucleotides not matched to a gene: 4. This CDR3 contains 13 residues. The CDR3 nucleotides are TGTGCCAGCAGCGTTAGCGGGATTGAGACCCAGTACTTC. Amino acid sequence: CASSVSGIETQYF.

The chain couples TRBV19 to TRBJ1-4; 8 bases fit TRBD1. The germline CDR1 and CDR2 sequences are LNHDA and SQIVND (reference sequence). This CDR3 region has 15 residues. Trimming at V came to 1 base and at J to 8 bases, leaving 6 bases not matched to a gene. The CDR3 here is CASSIVQGADEKLFF. The CDR3, as DNA: TGTGCCAGTAGTATAGTTCAGGGGGCTGACGAAAAACTGTTTTTT. The full variable domain, in which reference TRBV19 and TRBJ1-4 provide the parts outside the CDR3, is DGGITQSPKYLFRKEGQNVTLSCEQNLNHDAMYWYRQDPGQGLRLIYYSQIVNDFQKGDIAEGYSVSREKKESFPLTVTSAQKNPTAFYLCASSIVQGADEKLFFGSGTQLSVL.

The genes are TRBV6-2 or TRBV6-3 and TRBJ1-5; 9 positions agree with TRBD1. The CDR3 is made up of 14 amino acids. V lost 5 bases and J lost 7; bases outside the gene matches: 6. From germline, CDR1 is MNHEY and CDR2 SVGEGT. The CDR3 here is CASSLDRGDQPQHF. CDR3 nucleotide sequence: TGTGCCAGCAGTCTTGACAGGGGGGACCAGCCCCAGCATTTT.

CDR3: CASGEWGTGNTIYF. The CDR3 nucleotides read TGTGCCAGCGGGGAGTGGGGGACAGGAAACACCATATATTTT. The chain combines TRBV6-5 with TRBJ1-3; D may be TRBD1 (6 bases). V lost 8 bases and J lost 4, with 15 bases in between. This CDR3 has 14 residues. Germline V lookup: CDR1 MNHEY, CDR2 SVGAGI.

The CDR3 DNA sequence: TGCAGCGTTGAAGGACAGGGGAGAGGTACTGAAGCTTTCTTT. It codes for CSVEGQGRGTEAFF. This sequence joins TRBV29-1 and TRBJ1-1; 8 nucleotides line up with TRBD1. The CDR3 runs 14 residues. J lost 5 bases, V lost 1 base, and 6 bases had no gene match. Germline CDR1 and CDR2: SQVTM and ANQGSEA.

The V gene is TRBV10-2, the J gene TRBJ1-4; 8 bases line up with TRBD1. Trimming cost V 3 bases and J 2 bases; bases outside gene matches: 8. The germline CDR1 and CDR2 sequences are WSHSY and SAAADI. The CDR3 is 17 amino acids. The CDR3 bases are TGCGCCAGCAGTGAATCCCCCCCAGGGGGCACTAATGAAAAACTGTTTTTT. It specifies CASSESPPGGTNEKLFF.

V is TRBV5-6 and J is TRBJ2-3, with 10 bases matching TRBD2. The CDR3 spans 17 residues. V was clipped by 4 bases and J by 2 bases; unmatched bases: 10. The germline CDR1 and CDR2 sequences are SGHDT and YYEEEE. The DNA of the CDR3 is TGTGCCAGCAGCCCCACCGGGACTAGCGCCAACACAGATACGCAGTATTTT. Its protein is CASSPTGTSANTDTQYF. Supplemented by reference TRBV5-6 and TRBJ2-3, the full variable domain reads DAGVTQSPTHLIKTRGQQVTLRCSPKSGHDTVSWYQQALGQGPQFIFQYYEEEERQRGNFPDRFSGHQFPNYSSELNVNALLLGDSALYLCASSPTGTSANTDTQYFGPGTRLTVL.

V and J are TRBV27 and TRBJ1-1; 9 nucleotides line up with TRBD1. Germline CDR1 MNHEY, CDR2 SMNVEV (reference sequence). Losses at the gene ends were 5 bases for V and 6 bases for J; bases not matched to a gene: 10. There are 15 residues in the CDR3. CDR3 region: CASSPTGTGKAEAFF. In nucleotides, the CDR3 is TGTGCCAGCAGTCCTACCGGGACAGGGAAGGCTGAAGCTTTCTTT.

This clone was observed once. The V gene is TRBV18, the J gene TRBJ1-1; TRBD1 matches at 7 bases. Germline V gene data show CDR1 as KGHSH and CDR2 as LQKENI. J lost 5 bases, V lost 9 bases, and 3 bases had no gene match. The CDR3 extends over 11 amino acids. CDR3 sequence: CASQQGTEAFF. DNA for the CDR3: TGTGCCAGTCAACAGGGGACTGAAGCTTTCTTT.

The gene calls are TRBV25-1 and TRBJ2-5, with D perhaps TRBD1 (6 bases). The CDR3 has 14 residues. Germline V gene lookup returns CDR1 MGHDK and CDR2 SYGVNS. Trimming took off 3 bases at V and 5 bases at J, with 13 bases between the two ends. CDR3 in amino acids: CASSDTTQGETQYF. The CDR3 bases are TGTGCCAGCAGTGATACGACCCAGGGGGAGACCCAGTACTTC. Full variable domain (rest looked up from reference TRBV25-1 and TRBJ2-5): EADIYQTPRYLVIGTGKKITLECSQTMGHDKMYWYQQDPGMELHLIHYSYGVNSTEKGDLSSESTVSRIRTEHFPLTLESARPSHTSQYLCASSDTTQGETQYFGPGTRLLVL.